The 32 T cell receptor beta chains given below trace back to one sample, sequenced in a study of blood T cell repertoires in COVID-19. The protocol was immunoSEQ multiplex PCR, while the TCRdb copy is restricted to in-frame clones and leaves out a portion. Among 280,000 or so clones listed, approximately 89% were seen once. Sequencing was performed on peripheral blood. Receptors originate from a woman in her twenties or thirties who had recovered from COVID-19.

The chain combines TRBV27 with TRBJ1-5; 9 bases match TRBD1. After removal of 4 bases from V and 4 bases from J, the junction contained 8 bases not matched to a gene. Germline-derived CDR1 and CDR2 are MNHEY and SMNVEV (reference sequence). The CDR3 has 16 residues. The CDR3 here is CASSSTGTGFNQPQHF. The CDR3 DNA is TGTGCCAGCAGTTCGACCGGGACAGGGTTTAATCAGCCCCAGCATTTT.

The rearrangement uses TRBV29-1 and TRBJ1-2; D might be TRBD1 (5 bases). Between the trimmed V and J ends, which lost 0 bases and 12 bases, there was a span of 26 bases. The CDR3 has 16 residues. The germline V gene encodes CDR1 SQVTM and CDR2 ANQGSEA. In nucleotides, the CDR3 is TGCAGCGTTGAAGATCCGGAGGGACGTATATTCTCTTTGGACACCTTC. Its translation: CSVEDPEGRIFSLDTF. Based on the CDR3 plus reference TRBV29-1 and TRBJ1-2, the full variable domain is SAVISQKPSRDICQRGTSLTIQCQVDSQVTMMFWYRQQPGQSLTLIATANQGSEATYESGFVIDKFPISRPNLTFSTLTVSNMSPEDSSIYLCSVEDPEGRIFSLDTFGSGTRLTVV.

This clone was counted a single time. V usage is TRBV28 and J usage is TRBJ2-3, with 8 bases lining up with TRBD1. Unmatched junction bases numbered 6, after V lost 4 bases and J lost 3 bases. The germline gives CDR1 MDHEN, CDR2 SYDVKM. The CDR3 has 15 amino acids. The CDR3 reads CASSSSGGMTDTQYF. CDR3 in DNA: TGTGCCAGCAGTTCCTCAGGGGGCATGACAGATACGCAGTATTTT.

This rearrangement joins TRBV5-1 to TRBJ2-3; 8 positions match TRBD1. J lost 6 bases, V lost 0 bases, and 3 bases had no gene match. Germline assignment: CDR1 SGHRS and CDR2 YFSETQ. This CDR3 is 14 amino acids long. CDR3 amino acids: CASSLGQGLDTQYF. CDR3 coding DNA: TGCGCCAGCAGCTTGGGACAGGGGTTGGATACGCAGTATTTT.

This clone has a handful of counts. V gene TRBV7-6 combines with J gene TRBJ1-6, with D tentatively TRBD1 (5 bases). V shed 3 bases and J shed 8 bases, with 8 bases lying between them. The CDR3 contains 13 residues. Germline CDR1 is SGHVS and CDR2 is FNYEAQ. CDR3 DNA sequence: TGTGCCAGCAGCTTGGGGGGGGATTCACCCCTCCACTTT. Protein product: CASSLGGDSPLHF.

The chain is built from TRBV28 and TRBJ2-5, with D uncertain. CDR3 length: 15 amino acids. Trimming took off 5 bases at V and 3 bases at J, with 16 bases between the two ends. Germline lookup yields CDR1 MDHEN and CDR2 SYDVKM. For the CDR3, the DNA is TGTGCCAGCAGTCGCGTCAGACTGGAAAAAGAGACCCAGTACTTC. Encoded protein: CASSRVRLEKETQYF.

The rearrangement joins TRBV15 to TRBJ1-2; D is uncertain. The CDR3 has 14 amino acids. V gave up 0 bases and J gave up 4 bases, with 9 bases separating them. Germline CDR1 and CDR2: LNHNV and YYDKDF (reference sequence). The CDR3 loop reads CATSRDPAAYGYTF. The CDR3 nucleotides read TGTGCCACCAGCAGAGATCCGGCGGCCTATGGCTACACCTTC.

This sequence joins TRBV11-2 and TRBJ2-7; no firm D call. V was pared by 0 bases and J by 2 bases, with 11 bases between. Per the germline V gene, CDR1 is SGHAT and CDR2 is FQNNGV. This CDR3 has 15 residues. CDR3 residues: CASSLDRPATYEQYF. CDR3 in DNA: TGTGCCAGCAGCTTAGATCGACCAGCGACCTACGAGCAGTACTTC.

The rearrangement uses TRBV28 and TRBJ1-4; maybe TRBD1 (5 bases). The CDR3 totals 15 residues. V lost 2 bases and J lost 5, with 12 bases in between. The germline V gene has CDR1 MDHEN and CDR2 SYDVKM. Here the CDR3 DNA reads TGTGCCAGCAGTTTAGCACAGGAACAAAATGAAAAACTGTTTTTT. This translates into CASSLAQEQNEKLFF.

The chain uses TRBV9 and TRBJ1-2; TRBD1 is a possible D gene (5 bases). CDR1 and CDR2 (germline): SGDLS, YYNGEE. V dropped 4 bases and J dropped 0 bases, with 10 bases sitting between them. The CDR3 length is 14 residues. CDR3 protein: CASSRQTSNYGYTF. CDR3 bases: TGTGCCAGCAGCAGACAGACTTCTAACTATGGCTACACCTTC.

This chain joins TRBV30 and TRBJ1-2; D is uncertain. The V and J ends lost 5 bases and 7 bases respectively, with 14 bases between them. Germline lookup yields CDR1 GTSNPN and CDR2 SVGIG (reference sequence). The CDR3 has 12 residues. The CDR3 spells CAWQSNGGGYTF. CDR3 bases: TGTGCCTGGCAGTCTAACGGCGGTGGCTACACCTTC.

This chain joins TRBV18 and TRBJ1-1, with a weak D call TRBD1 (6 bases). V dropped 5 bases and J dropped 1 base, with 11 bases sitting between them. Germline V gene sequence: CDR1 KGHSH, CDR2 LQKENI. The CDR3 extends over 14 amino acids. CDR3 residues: CASSDSQGNTEAFF. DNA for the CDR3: TGTGCCAGCTCAGACTCACAGGGGAACACTGAAGCTTTCTTT. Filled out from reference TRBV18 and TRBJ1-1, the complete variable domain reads NAGVMQNPRHLVRRRGQEARLRCSPMKGHSHVYWYRQLPEEGLKFMVYLQKENIIDESGMPKERFSAEFPKEGPSILRIQQVVRGDSAAYFCASSDSQGNTEAFFGQGTRLTVV.

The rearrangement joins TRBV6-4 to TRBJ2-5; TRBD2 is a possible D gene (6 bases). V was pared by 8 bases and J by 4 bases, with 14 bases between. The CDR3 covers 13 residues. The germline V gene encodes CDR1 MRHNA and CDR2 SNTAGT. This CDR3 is CASAETRLETQYF. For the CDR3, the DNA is TGTGCCAGCGCCGAGACTAGATTAGAGACCCAGTACTTC.

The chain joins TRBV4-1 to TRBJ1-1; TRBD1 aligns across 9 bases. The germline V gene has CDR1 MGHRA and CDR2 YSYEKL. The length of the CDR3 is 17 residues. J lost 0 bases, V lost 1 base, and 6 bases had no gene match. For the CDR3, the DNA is TGCGCCAGCAGCCAAGCGATACGACAGGGGGTGAACACTGAAGCTTTCTTT. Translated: CASSQAIRQGVNTEAFF.

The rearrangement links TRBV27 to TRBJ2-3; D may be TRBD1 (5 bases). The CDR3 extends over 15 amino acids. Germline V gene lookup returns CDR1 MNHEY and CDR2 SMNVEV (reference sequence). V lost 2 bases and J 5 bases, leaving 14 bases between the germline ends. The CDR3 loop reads CASSLMQGFGDTQYF. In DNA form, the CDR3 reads TGTGCCAGCAGTTTAATGCAGGGCTTCGGAGATACGCAGTATTTT.

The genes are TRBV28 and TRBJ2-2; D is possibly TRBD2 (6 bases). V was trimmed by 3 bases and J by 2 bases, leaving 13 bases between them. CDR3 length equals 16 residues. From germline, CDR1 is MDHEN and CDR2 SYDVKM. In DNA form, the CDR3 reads TGTGCCAGCAGTTTCTGGGGACTTAACAACACCGGGGAGCTGTTTTTT. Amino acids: CASSFWGLNNTGELFF.

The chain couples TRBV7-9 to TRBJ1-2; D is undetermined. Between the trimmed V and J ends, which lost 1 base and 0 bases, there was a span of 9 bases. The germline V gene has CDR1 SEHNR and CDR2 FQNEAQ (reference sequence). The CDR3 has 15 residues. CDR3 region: CASSLEGGANYGYTF. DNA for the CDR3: TGTGCCAGCAGCTTAGAAGGCGGAGCTAACTATGGCTACACCTTC.

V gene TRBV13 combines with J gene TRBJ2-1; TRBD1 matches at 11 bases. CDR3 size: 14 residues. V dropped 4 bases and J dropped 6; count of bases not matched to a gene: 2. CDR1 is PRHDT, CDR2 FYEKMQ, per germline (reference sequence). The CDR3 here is CASSSGTGGNEQFF. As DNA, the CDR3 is TGTGCCAGCAGCTCAGGGACAGGGGGCAATGAGCAGTTCTTC.

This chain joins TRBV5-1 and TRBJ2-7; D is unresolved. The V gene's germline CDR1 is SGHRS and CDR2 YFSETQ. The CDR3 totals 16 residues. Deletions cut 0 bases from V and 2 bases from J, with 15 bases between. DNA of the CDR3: TGCGCCAGCAGCTTGGCCGCGACTTCGGCCCCCTACGAGCAGTACTTC. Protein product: CASSLAATSAPYEQYF. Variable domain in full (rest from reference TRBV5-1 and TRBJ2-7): KAGVTQTPRYLIKTRGQQVTLSCSPISGHRSVSWYQQTPGQGLQFLFEYFSETQRNKGNFPGRFSGRQFSNSRSEMNVSTLELGDSALYLCASSLAATSAPYEQYFGPGTRLTVT.

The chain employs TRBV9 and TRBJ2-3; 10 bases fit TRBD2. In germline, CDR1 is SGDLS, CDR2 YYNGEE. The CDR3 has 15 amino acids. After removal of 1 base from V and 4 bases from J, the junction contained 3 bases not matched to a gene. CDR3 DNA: TGTGCCAGCAGCGTAAATAGCGGGGGGCCAGATACGCAGTATTTT. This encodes CASSVNSGGPDTQYF.

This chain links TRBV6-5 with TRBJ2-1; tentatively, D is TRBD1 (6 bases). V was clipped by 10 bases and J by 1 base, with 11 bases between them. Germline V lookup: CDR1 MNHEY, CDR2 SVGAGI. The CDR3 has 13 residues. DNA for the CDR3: TGTGCCACCACAGGGATTTCCTACAATGAGCAGTTCTTC. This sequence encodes CATTGISYNEQFF.

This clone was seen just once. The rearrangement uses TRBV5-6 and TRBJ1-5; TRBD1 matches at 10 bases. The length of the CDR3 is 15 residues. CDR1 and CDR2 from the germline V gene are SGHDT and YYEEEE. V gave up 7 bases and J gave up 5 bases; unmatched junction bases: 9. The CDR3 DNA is TGTGCCAGCCAGCTTGGGGGGACAGGGGATCAGCCCCAGCATTTT. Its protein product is CASQLGGTGDQPQHF.

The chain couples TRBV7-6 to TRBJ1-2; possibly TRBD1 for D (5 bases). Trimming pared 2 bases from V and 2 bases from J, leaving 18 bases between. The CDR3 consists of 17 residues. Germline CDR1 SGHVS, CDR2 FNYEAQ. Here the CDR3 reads CASSLFHQEQGNYGYTF. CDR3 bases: TGTGCCAGCAGCTTATTTCATCAAGAGCAGGGCAACTATGGCTACACCTTC.

The chain's CDR3 is CAITDLANYGYTF. Written as DNA, the CDR3 is TGTGCCATCACAGATTTAGCTAACTATGGCTACACCTTC. This chain uses TRBV28 with TRBJ1-2; D unclear. The CDR3 totals 13 residues. From germline, CDR1 is MDHEN and CDR2 SYDVKM. V lost 10 bases, J lost 0 bases, and 12 bases lay in between.

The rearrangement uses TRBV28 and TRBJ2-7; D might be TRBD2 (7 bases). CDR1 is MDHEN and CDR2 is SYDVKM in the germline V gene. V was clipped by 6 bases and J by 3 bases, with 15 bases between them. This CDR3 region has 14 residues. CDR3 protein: CASSLGGPVYEQYF. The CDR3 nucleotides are TGTGCCAGCAGCCTCGGGGGGCCAGTCTACGAGCAGTACTTC.

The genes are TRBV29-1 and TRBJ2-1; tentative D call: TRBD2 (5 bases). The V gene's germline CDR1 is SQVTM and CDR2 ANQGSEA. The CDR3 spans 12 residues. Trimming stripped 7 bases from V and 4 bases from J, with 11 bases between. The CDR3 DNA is TGCAGCGGTACGGACTCATACAATGAGCAGTTCTTC. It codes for CSGTDSYNEQFF.

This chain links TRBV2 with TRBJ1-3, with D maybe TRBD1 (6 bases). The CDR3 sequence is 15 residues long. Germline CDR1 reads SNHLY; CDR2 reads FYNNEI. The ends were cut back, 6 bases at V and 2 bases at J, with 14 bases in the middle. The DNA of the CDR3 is TGTGCCAGCAGATATGCTCAGGGGACTGGAAACACCATATATTTT. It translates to CASRYAQGTGNTIYF.

The CDR3 is CASSQVYRGAGNTIYF. The CDR3, as DNA: TGTGCCAGCAGCCAAGTTTACAGGGGAGCTGGAAACACCATATATTTT. The genes are TRBV4-2 and TRBJ1-3; 7 bases align to TRBD1. Trimming cost V 1 base and J 2 bases; bases outside gene matches: 5. CDR3 size: 16 residues. Germline lookup yields CDR1 LGHNA and CDR2 YNFKEQ.

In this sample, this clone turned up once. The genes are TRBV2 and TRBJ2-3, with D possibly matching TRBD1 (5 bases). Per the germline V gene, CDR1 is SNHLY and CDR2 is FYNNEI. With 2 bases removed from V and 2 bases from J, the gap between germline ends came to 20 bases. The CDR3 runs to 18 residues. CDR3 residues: CASSEWGSSKGNTDTQYF. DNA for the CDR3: TGTGCCAGCAGTGAATGGGGCAGTTCGAAGGGAAACACAGATACGCAGTATTTT.

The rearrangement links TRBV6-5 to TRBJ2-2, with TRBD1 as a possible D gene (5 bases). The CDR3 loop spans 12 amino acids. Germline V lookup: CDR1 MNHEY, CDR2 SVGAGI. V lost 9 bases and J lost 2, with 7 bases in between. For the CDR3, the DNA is TGTGCCAGTAGGGGTAACACCGGGGAGCTGTTTTTT. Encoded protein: CASRGNTGELFF.

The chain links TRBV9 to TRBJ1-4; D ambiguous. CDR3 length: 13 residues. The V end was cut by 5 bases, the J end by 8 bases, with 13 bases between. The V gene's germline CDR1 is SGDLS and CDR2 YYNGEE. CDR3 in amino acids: CASSAAHGEKLFF. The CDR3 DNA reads TGTGCCAGCAGTGCGGCCCACGGGGAAAAACTGTTTTTT. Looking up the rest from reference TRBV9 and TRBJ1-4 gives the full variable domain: DSGVTQTPKHLITATGQRVTLRCSPRSGDLSVYWYQQSLDQGLQFLIQYYNGEERAKGNILERFSAQQFPDLHSELNLSSLELGDSALYFCASSAAHGEKLFFGSGTQLSVL.

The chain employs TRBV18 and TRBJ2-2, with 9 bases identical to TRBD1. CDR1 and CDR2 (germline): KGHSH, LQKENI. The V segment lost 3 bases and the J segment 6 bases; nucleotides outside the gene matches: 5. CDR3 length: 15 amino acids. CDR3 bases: TGTGCCAGCTCACCCCGGGACAGGGTACCCGGGGAGCTGTTTTTT. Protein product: CASSPRDRVPGELFF.